The 18 T cell receptor beta chains given below trace back to one sample, sequenced in a study of Graves' ophthalmopathy and Graves' hyperthyroidism. Amplified TCR beta CDR3 regions were obtained using RNA transcripts as template. First-round RT-PCR used HTBI primers; second-round multiplex PCR followed. A single record per CDR3 protein comes from TCRdb applying MiXCR to the multiplex PCR reads. This table has about 620,000 distinct CDR3 sequences, 22% appearing once. Source material: peripheral blood. The receptors were gathered from a woman under 30 with stable Graves' hyperthyroidism. Some clones in this sample may be carry-over from other donors' samples.

The chain joins TRBV11-2 to TRBJ1-5, with a tentative D call TRBD1 (6 bases). This CDR3 comprises 14 residues. V was cut by 5 bases and J by 7 bases, with 15 bases left in between. Germline assignment: CDR1 SGHAT and CDR2 FQNNGV. The CDR3 region has the DNA TGTGCCAGCAGCAGTACAACAGGGCGGCAGCCCCAGCATTTT. This gives the protein CASSSTTGRQPQHF. The variable domain in full, completed from reference TRBV11-2 and TRBJ1-5, reads EAGVAQSPRYKIIEKRQSVAFWCNPISGHATLYWYQQILGQGPKLLIQFQNNGVVDDSQLPKDRFSAERLKGVDSTLKIQPAKLEDSAVYLCASSSTTGRQPQHFGDGTRLSIL.

This clonotype showed up many times. The V gene is TRBV6-5, the J gene TRBJ2-7; tentatively, D is TRBD2 (5 bases). Germline values: CDR1 MNHEY, CDR2 SVGAGI. CDR3 size: 12 residues. With 7 bases removed from V and 7 bases from J, the gap between germline ends came to 14 bases. CDR3 protein: CASTEGALEQYF. CDR3 sequence (DNA): TGTGCCAGCACCGAGGGTGCTTTAGAGCAGTACTTC.

The CDR3 loop reads CASSLGLYSYEQYF. The DNA for the CDR3 is TGTGCCAGCAGCCTGGGACTATATTCCTACGAGCAGTACTTC. The rearrangement joins TRBV12-3 or TRBV12-4 to TRBJ2-7, with 7 nucleotides matching TRBD2. This CDR3 region has 14 residues. After removal of 6 bases from V and 1 base from J, the junction contained 6 bases not matched to a gene.

This clonotype showed up many times. The CDR3 loop is CASSADNSPLHF. The CDR3 DNA follows: TGTGCCAGCAGCGCTGATAATTCACCCCTCCACTTT. V gene TRBV6-1 combines with J gene TRBJ1-6; no firm D call. From germline, CDR1 is MNHNS and CDR2 SASEGT. The CDR3 sequence is 12 residues long. V lost 6 bases and J lost 5, with 5 bases in between.

This clonotype was recorded a few times. The chain is built from TRBV6-1 and TRBJ1-6, with D perhaps matching TRBD1 (5 bases). CDR1 MNHNS and CDR2 SASEGT come from the germline V gene. The CDR3 has 13 amino acids. Deletions cut 6 bases from V and 7 bases from J, with 10 bases between. This CDR3 is CASSEEGNSPLHF. CDR3 DNA sequence: TGTGCCAGCAGCGAGGAGGGGAATTCACCCCTCCACTTT.

This clonotype was counted many times. The rearrangement joins TRBV30 to TRBJ1-5; the match to TRBD1 covers 7 bases. CDR1 GTSNPN and CDR2 SVGIG come from the germline V gene (reference sequence). The CDR3 is 15 residues long. V trimming: 4 bases; J trimming: 2 bases; junction bases outside the gene matches: 8. The DNA for the CDR3 is TGTGCCTGGACGGGGACAGAAGGAGGCAATCAGCCCCAGCATTTT. This translates into CAWTGTEGGNQPQHF.

The rearrangement joins TRBV27 to TRBJ2-7; TRBD2 matches 11 bases. V was clipped by 6 bases and J by 7 bases; unmatched bases: 20. The CDR3 contains 18 residues. Germline assignment: CDR1 MNHEY and CDR2 SMNVEV (reference sequence). Here the CDR3 DNA reads TGTGCCAGCAGCCGACAGATCTCCGGACTAGCGGGCCCGGGGGAGCAGTACTTC. The encoded protein is CASSRQISGLAGPGEQYF.

This clonotype has only one observation. CDR3 sequence: CASSSGTSFQQYF. CDR3 DNA sequence: TGTGCCAGCAGCTCCGGGACTAGTTTCCAGCAGTACTTC. The chain employs TRBV5-6 and TRBJ2-7; 8 positions agree with TRBD2. V lost 3 bases to trimming and J lost 8 bases; unmatched junction nucleotides: 7. CDR1 is SGHDT, CDR2 YYEEEE, per germline. This CDR3 is 13 amino acids long.

The J gene is TRBJ2-7, the V gene TRBV7-2, with a weak D call TRBD1 (7 bases). The germline gives CDR1 SGHTA, CDR2 FQGNSA. There are 15 residues in the CDR3. Trimming took off 3 bases at V and 3 bases at J, with 15 bases between the two ends. The CDR3 DNA reads TGTGCCAGCAGCTTCCCGGGGCAGGGGGGCTACGAGCAGTACTTC. Protein sequence: CASSFPGQGGYEQYF.

The chain joins TRBV27 to TRBJ2-7; no clear D. The germline V and J ends were trimmed by 3 bases and 0 bases, with 6 bases remaining between them. Germline lookup yields CDR1 MNHEY and CDR2 SMNVEV (reference sequence). This CDR3 region has 13 residues. CDR3 in amino acids: CASSLAHSYEQYF. The CDR3 nucleotides are TGTGCCAGCAGTTTGGCACACTCCTACGAGCAGTACTTC.

Ten or more counts support this clonotype. The chain joins TRBV30 to TRBJ2-2; the match to TRBD1 covers 9 bases. The CDR3 covers 15 residues. Germline assignment: CDR1 GTSNPN and CDR2 SVGIG (reference sequence). V lost 3 bases, J lost 7 bases, and 9 bases stayed unmatched. CDR3 sequence reads: CAWSQFGTGIGELFF. CDR3 sequence (DNA): TGTGCCTGGAGCCAATTCGGGACAGGGATCGGGGAGCTGTTTTTT.

Regarding this clonotype: A much larger clone lies a single base off, so this may be a read error. The chain couples TRBV6-5 to TRBJ2-7; D not resolved. The CDR3 sequence is 13 residues long. Germline values: CDR1 MNHEY, CDR2 SVGAGI. CDR3 region: CASSDSGVGEQYF. The CDR3 DNA reads TGTGCCAGCAGTGACTCGGGTGTGGGCGAGCAGTACTTC.

The chain joins TRBV15 to TRBJ2-7, with TRBD1 identical over 10 bases. Trimming took 0 bases from V and 2 from J; bases not matched to a gene: 4. Germline V gene sequence: CDR1 LNHNV, CDR2 YYDKDF (reference sequence). CDR3 length equals 16 residues. The CDR3 sequence: CATSREGGQGTYEQYF. The CDR3, as DNA: TGTGCCACCAGCAGAGAGGGGGGACAGGGGACCTACGAGCAGTACTTC.

This clonotype was counted many times. The V call is TRBV27, the J call TRBJ1-2; D ambiguous. The germline CDR1 and CDR2 sequences are MNHEY and SMNVEV (reference sequence). V was shortened by 0 bases and J by 4 bases, with 15 bases between the two germline ends. The CDR3 contains 16 residues. CDR3 loop: CASSLSIPSSGYGYTF. For the CDR3, the DNA is TGTGCCAGCAGTTTATCGATTCCGTCAAGTGGCTATGGCTACACCTTC.

This clonotype was counted at least ten times. The rearrangement links TRBV12-3 or TRBV12-4 to TRBJ1-2, with 9 bases identical to TRBD1. Losses at the gene ends were 5 bases for V and 3 bases for J; bases not matched to a gene: 7. The CDR3 is 15 amino acids. Written as DNA, the CDR3 is TGTGCCAGCAGTCCCGGGACAGGGAACTACTATGGCTACACCTTC. This sequence encodes CASSPGTGNYYGYTF.

The CDR3 DNA is TGTGCCTGGAGCGGAGTTAGCAGCGGGGGGCCACAAGAGACCCAGTACTTC. This sequence encodes CAWSGVSSGGPQETQYF. The rearrangement links TRBV30 to TRBJ2-5, with 9 bases that match TRBD2. The length of the CDR3 is 17 residues. CDR1 and CDR2 from the germline V gene are GTSNPN and SVGIG (reference sequence). Losses at the gene ends were 3 bases for V and 2 bases for J; bases not matched to a gene: 13.

This clonotype was seen ten or more times. The genes are TRBV7-2 and TRBJ2-5; 8 bases are a match to TRBD2. V gave up 2 bases and J gave up 4 bases; unmatched junction bases: 6. Germline CDR1 and CDR2: SGHTA and FQGNSA. This CDR3 has 15 amino acids. In nucleotides, the CDR3 is TGTGCCAGCAGCTTAAGGTCGGGAGGGTTAGAGACCCAGTACTTC. Translated, it gives CASSLRSGGLETQYF.

The rearrangement links TRBV19 to TRBJ1-1; tentative D call: TRBD1 (6 bases). CDR1 and CDR2 from the germline V gene are LNHDA and SQIVND (reference sequence). V lost 7 bases, J lost 4 bases, and 22 bases lay in between. CDR3 size: 16 residues. The CDR3 sequence is CASIPRSLGAPTEAFF. The DNA of the CDR3 is TGTGCCAGTATTCCCCGGTCCTTGGGGGCCCCCACTGAAGCTTTCTTT.